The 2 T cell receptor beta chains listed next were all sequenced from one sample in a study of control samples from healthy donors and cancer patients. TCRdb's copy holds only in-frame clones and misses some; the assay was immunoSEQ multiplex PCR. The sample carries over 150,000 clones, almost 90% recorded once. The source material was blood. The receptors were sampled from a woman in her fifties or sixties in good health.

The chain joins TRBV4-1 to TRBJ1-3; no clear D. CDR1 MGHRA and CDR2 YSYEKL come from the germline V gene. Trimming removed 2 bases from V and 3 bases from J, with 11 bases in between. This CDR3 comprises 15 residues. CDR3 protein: CASSQSESFGNTIYF. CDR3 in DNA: TGCGCCAGCAGCCAATCGGAGTCCTTTGGAAACACCATATATTTT.

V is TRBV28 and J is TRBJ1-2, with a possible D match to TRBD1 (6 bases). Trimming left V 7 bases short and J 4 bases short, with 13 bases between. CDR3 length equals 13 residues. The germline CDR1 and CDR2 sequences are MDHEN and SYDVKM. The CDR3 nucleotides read TGTGCCAGCACGTGGGGGGGGGCCTATGGCTACACCTTC. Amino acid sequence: CASTWGGAYGYTF.